The clone carrying this T cell receptor (beta chain) appeared a single time. Antigen unknown. The study ran its PCR with 60 Vbeta and 13 Jbeta primers. Clones were read by immunoSEQ multiplex PCR, and TCRdb kept only the in-frame ones, dropping some. Counted here are around 170,000 clones, 65% to 85% occurring once; the ten biggest clones make up 2% to 2.5%. The CDR3 consists of 16 residues. Trimming stripped 2 bases from V and 8 bases from J, with 19 bases between. In germline, CDR1 is SGDLS, CDR2 YYNGEE. This specimen belongs to a study of cytomegalovirus exposure and HLA in healthy donors. General study points: A later analysis linked a missense variant in DCLRE1C to the trimming of TCR beta V and J genes.

The sequence was collected from a man in his 60s in good health and CMV-seronegative. This rearrangement joins TRBV9 to TRBJ1-4; D remains ambiguous. The sample was PBMCs. The CDR3 nucleotides read TGTGCCAGCAGCGTGGGTGTGTCGGGGTCCCTGGAAAAACTGTTTTTT. This sequence encodes CASSVGVSGSLEKLFF.